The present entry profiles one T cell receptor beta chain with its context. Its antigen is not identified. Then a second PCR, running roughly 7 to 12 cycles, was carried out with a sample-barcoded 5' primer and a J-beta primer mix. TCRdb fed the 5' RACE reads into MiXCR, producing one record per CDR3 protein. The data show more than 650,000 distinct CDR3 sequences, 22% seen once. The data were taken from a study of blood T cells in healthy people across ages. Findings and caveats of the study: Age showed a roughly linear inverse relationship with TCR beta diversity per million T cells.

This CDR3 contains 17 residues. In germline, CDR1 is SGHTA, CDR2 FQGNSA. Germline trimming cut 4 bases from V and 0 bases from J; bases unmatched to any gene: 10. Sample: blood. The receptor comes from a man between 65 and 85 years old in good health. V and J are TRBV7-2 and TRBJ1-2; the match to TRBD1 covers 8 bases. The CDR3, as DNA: TGTGCCAGCAGCTCAACCAGGACAGGGCCAGCTAACTATGGCTACACCTTC. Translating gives CASSSTRTGPANYGYTF.